These T cell receptor beta chains were read from a single sample in a study of a mutant IDH1 vaccine in newly diagnosed glioma. No antigen has been identified for these receptors. Assay: immunoSEQ multiplex PCR; the TCRdb copy retains only in-frame clones and omits some. The table shows some 47,000 clones, with around 86% occurring only once. The source material was PBMCs, sampled from a glioma patient whose treatment included an IDH1 peptide vaccine. These receptors were taken from a woman aged 40 to 55 with glioma. Some clones in this sample may be carry-over from other donors' samples. CDR3s include the opening cysteine and the closing phenylalanine or tryptophan. Clone size, where shown, is once, few, many, or a class for clones that have expanded.

J,V,size,CDR3
TRBJ1-3,TRBV5-6,.,CASSPKVYSGNTIYF
TRBJ2-7,TRBV2,.,CASSERTGVHEQYF
TRBJ2-7,TRBV7-2,.,CASSSQRGSSYEQYF
TRBJ2-6,TRBV7-9,.,CASSLAASGANVLTF
TRBJ2-7,TRBV7-2,.,CASSLIGRLWAYEQYF
TRBJ1-2,TRBV9,.,CASSVGPRRDGYTF
TRBJ2-7,TRBV15,few,CATSRAPDTGLYEQYF
TRBJ1-4,TRBV15,.,CATAPLQGGGEKLFF
TRBJ1-2,TRBV7-2,.,CASNVRVGGYGYTF
TRBJ1-1,TRBV6-5,.,CASSRLGRVGTEAFF
TRBJ1-4,TRBV10-3,.,CAISQGLGNEKLFF
TRBJ1-1,TRBV19,medium-sized,CASSSRRGHTEAFF
TRBJ1-4,TRBV5-1,.,CASSPGTSNEKLFF
TRBJ1-4,TRBV6-6,.,CASSYGTAEKLFF
TRBJ2-2,TRBV4-3,.,CASSQDSPTVTTGELFF
TRBJ2-5,TRBV7-9,.,CASSGETQYF
TRBJ1-2,TRBV7-9,few,CASSLGGLIGYTF
TRBJ1-1,TRBV5-4,few,CASSSGPSKNTEAFF
TRBJ2-7,TRBV5-1,.,CASSLGTSRDEQYF
TRBJ2-7,TRBV7-8,.,CASSSGHENTYEQYF
TRBJ2-7,TRBV5-6,.,CASSLLRADEQYF
TRBJ1-1,TRBV5-1,once,CASSRRLGENTEAFF
TRBJ1-2,TRBV29-1,.,CSVEDPYGYTF
TRBJ1-1,TRBV13,few,CASSTRGGRVGTEAFF
TRBJ2-5,TRBV5-6,.,CASSEGRVLGQETQYF
TRBJ1-2,TRBV29-1,.,CSVEQGQLGYTF
TRBJ1-5,TRBV7-8,.,CASSLLGGANQPQHF
TRBJ2-2,TRBV9,.,CASSVVGATGELFF
TRBJ2-2,TRBV11-2,.,CASVGPGTPNTGELFF
TRBJ1-2,TRBV18,.,CASSPPEHLYGYTF
TRBJ2-7,TRBV6-6,.,CASRLGGESSYEQYF
TRBJ2-1,TRBV4-3,.,CASSQDPMGLEQFF
TRBJ2-5,TRBV27,.,CASSLSRGLGQETQYF
TRBJ1-1,TRBV27,medium-sized,CASSYGQGRTEAFF
TRBJ2-4,TRBV19,.,CASSMGVTRKAKNIQYF
TRBJ1-2,TRBV9,once,CASSVEGSAVGYGYTF
TRBJ2-5,TRBV7-2,.,CASSLNSAGGETQYF
TRBJ2-5,TRBV6-6,once,CASRAPGQGRETQYF
TRBJ2-3,TRBV9,.,CASSVGVGITDTQYF
TRBJ2-2,TRBV5-1,medium-sized,CASSWGQGNTGELFF
TRBJ1-2,TRBV6-4,once,CASTQEAANYGYTF
TRBJ2-2,TRBV6-1,.,CASSEDRGPNTGELFF
TRBJ2-1,TRBV20-1,.,CSAKVYNEQFF
TRBJ2-7,TRBV5-4,.,CASSLEYEQYF
TRBJ1-1,TRBV19,.,CASSTGGNTEAFF
TRBJ2-7,TRBV5-1,.,CASSPDRSYEQYF
TRBJ1-1,TRBV7-9,few,CASSLGLAGEEAAEAFF
TRBJ2-7,TRBV4-1,.,CASSQASDYEQYF
TRBJ1-4,TRBV4-2,.,CASSQPPRLGGNEKLFF
TRBJ2-7,TRBV21-1,few,CASAPSMDEQYF
TRBJ2-4,TRBV25-1,once,CASSQDTAKNIQYF